The entry below describes one T cell receptor (beta chain). This entry belongs to a study of cytomegalovirus exposure and HLA in healthy donors. It was with 60 Vbeta and 13 Jbeta primers that the PCR ran. Sequenced by immunoSEQ multiplex PCR; TCRdb stores in-frame clones only, minus some. The data contain about 160,000 clones, around 81% of them singletons. The CDR3 has 18 amino acids. Germline V gene sequence: CDR1 SGHTA, CDR2 FQGTGA. The ends lost 5 bases at V and 1 base at J; junction bases unmatched: 13. Sequenced input: PBMCs. V and J are TRBV7-3 and TRBJ1-5; TRBD1 agrees at 8 bases. This clonotype originated in a woman aged 35 to 49 in good health and CMV-seronegative. The CDR3 here is CASSPDRGIYMSNQPQHF. CDR3 DNA: TGTGCCAGCAGCCCTGACAGGGGAATTTATATGAGCAATCAGCCCCAGCATTTT.